This T cell receptor beta chain is drawn from a study of cytomegalovirus exposure and HLA in healthy donors. Study-level findings and limits: In a later analysis, HLA-C alleles had the fewest associated TCRs, DRB1 alleles the most.

Trimming removed 7 bases at V and 2 bases at J, with 17 bases between. The CDR3 loop spans 15 amino acids. Germline V gene sequence: CDR1 SEHNR, CDR2 FQNEAQ (reference sequence). As to this clone: Its antigen is not identified.

A multiplex PCR was run with 60 Vbeta primers and 13 Jbeta primers. Here immunoSEQ multiplex PCR was the method, and the copy in TCRdb shows in-frame clones only, minus some. Altogether about 85,000 clones are present, 80% being singletons, with the ten largest covering around 23%. The sequencing input was PBMCs. The source is a woman between 50 and 59 years old in good health and CMV-seropositive. This chain uses TRBV7-9 with TRBJ1-1, with a weak D call TRBD1 (5 bases). The DNA of the CDR3 is TGTGCCAGCAAATCGGGCGGGGCGCAAAACACTGAAGCTTTCTTT. Protein product: CASKSGGAQNTEAFF.